The subject of this entry is one T cell receptor (beta chain). What this receptor recognizes is not known. The sample holds no much larger clone one base away, and base qualities are not on file. The CDR3 measures 15 amino acids from cysteine to phenylalanine. Only the CDR3 part of the read is kept: 45 bases, read in frame from the first base. Sequences SGHRS (CDR1) and YFSETQ (CDR2) are obtained from the germline V gene. V is pruned by 4 bases and J by 7 bases, leaving 9 bases of the junction without a gene match. The immunoSEQ Assay, a bias-controlled multiplex PCR, was used to amplify TCRbeta CDR3 regions from genomic DNA. From the authors' description of their analysis: Nucleated cell counts per sample were estimated from amplification of reference gene primers within the assay. To quantify the absolute abundance of each unique TCRbeta CDR3 rearrangement, sequence reads were collapsed and filtered. For each sample, productive Simpson clonality was calculated as the square root of Simpson's diversity index across productive rearrangements. This is the immuneACCESS table as TCRdb keeps it, with only in-frame sequences that have V and J called. A part of the clones is gone; compared with another copy, unresolved V genes explain less than half, and the rest is unexplained. V and J calls and clone size are those listed in that table; D and trimming were worked out from the DNA. The sample table lists under 300,000 clones, about 81% of them with a count of one. The ten largest clonotypes hold around 12% of the sample.

This sample was included in a study of blood T cell repertoires in COVID-19 (TCRdb year 2020). In the study overall: Collaborator samples came from the United States, Italy and Spain and covered acute and convalescent phases of COVID-19. The repertoires were made available in a free public database intended to serve as a resource for research on the immune response to SARS-CoV-2. Samples came from the ongoing ImmuneRACE study (first 160 participants) plus 1,254 subjects from 6 global collaborators. The prospective study material was composed of cDNA or gDNA derived from T cells, B-cell-depleted T cells, or PBMCs. Where available, HLA class I and class II types were obtained from metadata supplied by the sample provider rather than from assay-based typing. The dataset comprised deeply sampled blood TCRbeta repertoires from subjects exposed to, actively infected with, or recovered from COVID-19. A de-identified subject ID, COVID-19 status, age in years and sex were almost always included in the sample metadata. Study-level results and caveats: How much clinical and demographic metadata was included differed by source and by participant, and the metadata was provided uncurated.

The collaborating institutions used their own protocols to collect whole blood in K2EDTA tubes. For TCRbeta analysis, collaborators shipped samples as frozen whole blood, isolated PBMCs, or DNA extracted from either of those sample types. Sample: peripheral blood. This sequence originates from an older woman with active or convalescent COVID-19. This chain joins TRBV5-1 to TRBJ1-4, and 8 bases in between align with TRBD1. The CDR3 region has the sequence CASSTPDREGEKLFF. At the DNA level, the sequence is TGCGCCAGCAGCACCCCGGACAGGGAAGGTGAAAAACTGTTTTTT.